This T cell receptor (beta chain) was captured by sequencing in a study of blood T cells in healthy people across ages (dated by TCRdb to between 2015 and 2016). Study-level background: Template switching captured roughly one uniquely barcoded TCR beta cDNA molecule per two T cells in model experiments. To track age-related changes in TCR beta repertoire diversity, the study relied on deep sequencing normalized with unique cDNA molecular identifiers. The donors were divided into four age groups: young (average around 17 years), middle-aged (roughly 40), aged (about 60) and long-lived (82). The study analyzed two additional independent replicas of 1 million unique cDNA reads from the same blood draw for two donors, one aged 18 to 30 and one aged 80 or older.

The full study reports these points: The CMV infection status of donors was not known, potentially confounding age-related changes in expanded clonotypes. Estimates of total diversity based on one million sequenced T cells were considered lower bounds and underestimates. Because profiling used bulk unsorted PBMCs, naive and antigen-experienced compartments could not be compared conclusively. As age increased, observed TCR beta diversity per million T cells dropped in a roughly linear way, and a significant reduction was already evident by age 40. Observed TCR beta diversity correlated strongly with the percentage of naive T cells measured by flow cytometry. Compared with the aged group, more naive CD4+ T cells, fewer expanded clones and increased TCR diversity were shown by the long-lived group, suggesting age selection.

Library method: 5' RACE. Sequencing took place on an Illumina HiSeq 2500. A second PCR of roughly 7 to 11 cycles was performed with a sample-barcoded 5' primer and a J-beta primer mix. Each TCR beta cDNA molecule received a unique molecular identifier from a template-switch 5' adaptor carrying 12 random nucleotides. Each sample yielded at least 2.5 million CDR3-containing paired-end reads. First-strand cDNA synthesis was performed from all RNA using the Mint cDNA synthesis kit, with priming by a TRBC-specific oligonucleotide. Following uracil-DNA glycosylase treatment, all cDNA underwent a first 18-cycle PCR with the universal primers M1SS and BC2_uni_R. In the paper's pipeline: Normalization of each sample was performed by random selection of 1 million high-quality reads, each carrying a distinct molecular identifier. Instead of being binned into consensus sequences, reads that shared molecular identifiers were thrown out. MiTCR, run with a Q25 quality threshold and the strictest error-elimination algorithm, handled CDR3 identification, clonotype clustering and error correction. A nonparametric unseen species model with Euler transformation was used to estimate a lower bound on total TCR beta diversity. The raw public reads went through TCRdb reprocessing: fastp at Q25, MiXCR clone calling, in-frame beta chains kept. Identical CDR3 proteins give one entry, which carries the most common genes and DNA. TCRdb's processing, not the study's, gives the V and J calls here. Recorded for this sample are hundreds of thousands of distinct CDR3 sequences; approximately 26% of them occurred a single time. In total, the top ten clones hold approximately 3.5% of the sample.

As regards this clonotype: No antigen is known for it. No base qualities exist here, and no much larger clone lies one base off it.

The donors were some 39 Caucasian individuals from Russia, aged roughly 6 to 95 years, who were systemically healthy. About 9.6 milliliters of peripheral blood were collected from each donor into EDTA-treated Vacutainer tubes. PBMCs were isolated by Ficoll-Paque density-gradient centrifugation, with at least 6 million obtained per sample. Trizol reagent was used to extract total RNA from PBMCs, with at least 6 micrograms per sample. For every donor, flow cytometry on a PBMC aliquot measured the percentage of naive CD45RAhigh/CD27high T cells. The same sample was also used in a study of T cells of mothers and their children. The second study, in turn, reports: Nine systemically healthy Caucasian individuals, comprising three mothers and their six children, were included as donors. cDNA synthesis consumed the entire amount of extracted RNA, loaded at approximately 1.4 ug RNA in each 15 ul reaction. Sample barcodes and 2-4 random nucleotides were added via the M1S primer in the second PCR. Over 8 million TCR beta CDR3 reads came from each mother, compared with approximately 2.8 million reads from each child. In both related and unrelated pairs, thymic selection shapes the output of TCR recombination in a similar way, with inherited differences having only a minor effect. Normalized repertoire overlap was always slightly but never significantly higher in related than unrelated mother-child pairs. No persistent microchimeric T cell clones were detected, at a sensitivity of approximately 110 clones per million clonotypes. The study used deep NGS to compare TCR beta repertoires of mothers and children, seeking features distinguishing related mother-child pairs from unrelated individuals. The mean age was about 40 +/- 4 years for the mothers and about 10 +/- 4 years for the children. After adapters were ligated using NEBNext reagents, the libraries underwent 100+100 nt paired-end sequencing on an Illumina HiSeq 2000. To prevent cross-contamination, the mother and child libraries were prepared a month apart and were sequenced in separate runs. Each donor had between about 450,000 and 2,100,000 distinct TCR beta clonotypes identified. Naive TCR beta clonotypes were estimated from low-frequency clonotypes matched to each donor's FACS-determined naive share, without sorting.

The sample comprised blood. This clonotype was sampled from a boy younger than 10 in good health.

Read as DNA, the sequence is TGCAGCGTTGAAGAGTCCCCGGGGGAGACCCAGTACTTC. Translated, it reads CSVEESPGETQYF. The sequence joins TRBV29-1 to TRBJ2-5; TRBD2 is a possible D gene, resting on 5 matching bases. Reading from cysteine to phenylalanine, the CDR3 counts 13 amino acids. This entry keeps only the CDR3 DNA: 39 bases, framed from base 1. Trimming takes 0 bases from V and 5 bases from J, and the germline ends sit 10 bases apart. Reading the germline V gene gives CDR1 SQVTM and CDR2 ANQGSEA.